A selection of T cell receptor beta chains follows, all from one sample in a study of blood T cells in healthy people across ages. TCRdb passed the 5' RACE reads through MiXCR, listing each CDR3 protein once. The table includes about 640,000 distinct CDR3 sequences, around 31% detected once. Sequenced input: blood. The source is an elderly woman in good health. CDR3s include the opening cysteine and the closing phenylalanine or tryptophan.

TRBV27	TRBJ2-7	12	CASRTGNYEQYF
TRBV29-1	TRBJ2-2	16	CSASYRGFANSGELFF
TRBV6-2/TRBV6-3	TRBJ2-7	13	CASSGQRVYEQYF
TRBV7-3	TRBJ1-4	15	CASSLTGVTNEKLFF
TRBV5-1	TRBJ2-3	16	CASSPDGGGPTDTQYF
TRBV20-1	TRBJ1-5	17	CSALGRVGTGKGQPQHF
TRBV7-3	TRBJ1-4	13	CASSSDSEEKLFF
TRBV5-1	TRBJ2-5	15	CASSVDRGDDNEQYF
TRBV19	TRBJ1-5	20	CASSKPGQVVVGVANQPQHF
TRBV30	TRBJ1-1	13	CAWSRTDPTEAFF
TRBV13	TRBJ2-7	13	CASSPDRGDEQYF
TRBV15	TRBJ2-3	16	CATSARGVGPTDTQYF
TRBV7-9	TRBJ2-7	18	CASSLKGGTDVFTYEQYF
TRBV15	TRBJ1-5	14	CATSPRLGSQPQHF
TRBV5-1	TRBJ2-2	18	CASSWTTSGGRGTGELFF
TRBV27	TRBJ2-1	13	CASRTGAGGEQFF
TRBV24-1	TRBJ2-3	16	CVTSDPGQGASDTQYF
TRBV6-1	TRBJ1-1	14	CASGSKVQNTEAFF
TRBV28	TRBJ1-5	14	CASTPDRVNQPQHF
TRBV5-1	TRBJ2-1	16	CASSLGAAGGSGEQFF
TRBV7-2	TRBJ2-5	15	CASSSPDRGQETQYF
TRBV5-1	TRBJ2-1	17	CASSLRAQGAYYNEQFF
TRBV18	TRBJ2-3	13	CASSPGVADTQYF
TRBV12-3/TRBV12-4	TRBJ1-2	15	CASRDRQGKVSGYTF
TRBV9	TRBJ1-5	14	CASSAGQTNQPRHF
TRBV7-3	TRBJ2-1	19	CASSLGIFPGLAGDNEQFF
TRBV9	TRBJ2-5	16	CASSVTGQGIGETQYF
TRBV4-2	TRBJ1-6	14	CASSQDLGDSPPHF
TRBV9	TRBJ2-3	16	CASSASTSGGGDTQYF
TRBV18	TRBJ1-1	13	CASSPQVNTEAFF
TRBV20-1	TRBJ1-2	12	CSARTGEYGYTF
TRBV11-2	TRBJ2-2	15	CASSRADVDTGELFF
TRBV29-1	TRBJ2-1	13	CSAWTASYNEQFF
TRBV7-3	TRBJ2-7	14	CASSPSASSYEQYF
TRBV20-1	TRBJ2-7	13	CSAGAANSYEQYF
TRBV6-5	TRBJ2-1	17	CASSYSPPSGVYNEQFF
TRBV20-1	TRBJ2-5	11	CSAVLASRQYF
TRBV6-6	TRBJ1-5	14	CASSPDRGRQPQHF
TRBV4-2	TRBJ2-7	15	CAGSQAGTGAYEQYF
TRBV7-8	TRBJ2-5	16	CASSPGVAGGQETQYF
TRBV5-1	TRBJ2-7	14	CASSPGIFPYEQYF
TRBV5-1	TRBJ2-7	15	CASSFQFSEWYEQYF